This passage covers 11 T cell receptor beta chains from one sample sequenced in a study of cytomegalovirus exposure and HLA in healthy donors. Both 60 Vbeta primers and 13 Jbeta primers went into the PCR. Profiled with immunoSEQ multiplex PCR; TCRdb holds only in-frame clones, not every one. The data contain over 200,000 clones, roughly 68% of them singletons. Sequenced material: PBMCs. The receptors originated from a man in his forties in good health and CMV-seropositive.

This chain joins TRBV6-5 and TRBJ2-2, with D possibly TRBD2 on 5 matching bases. The germline V gene encodes CDR1 MNHEY and CDR2 SVGAGI. With 0 bases removed from V and 7 bases from J, the gap between germline ends came to 9 bases. This CDR3 contains 14 residues. CDR3 nucleotides: TGTGCCAGCAGTTACTCGGAGGAGGACGGGGAGCTGTTTTTT. Translated, it gives CASSYSEEDGELFF.

This sequence joins TRBV5-1 and TRBJ1-2, with unresolved D. The CDR3 is made up of 12 amino acids. Germline values: CDR1 SGHRS, CDR2 YFSETQ. With 0 bases removed from V and 8 bases from J, the gap between germline ends came to 8 bases. CDR3: CASSLDQAGYTF. CDR3 sequence (DNA): TGCGCCAGCAGCTTGGACCAGGCGGGCTACACCTTC.

The chain is built from TRBV7-2 and TRBJ2-7; 11 bases agree with TRBD2. CDR3 length equals 16 residues. CDR1 and CDR2 from the germline V gene are SGHTA and FQGNSA. V dropped 5 bases and J dropped 3; count of bases not matched to a gene: 9. The DNA of the CDR3 is TGTGCCAGCAGCGTTAGCAAGGGACTAGCGGTCTACGAGCAGTACTTC. Amino acids: CASSVSKGLAVYEQYF.

The count of this clone is one. The chain uses TRBV18 and TRBJ2-7; 10 nucleotides line up with TRBD1. The CDR3 is 16 residues long. Germline trimming cut 2 bases from V and 2 bases from J; bases unmatched to any gene: 6. Germline loops: CDR1 KGHSH, CDR2 LQKENI. The CDR3 coding sequence is TGTGCCAGCTCACCAGTTCATGGGACAGGGGCCTACGAGCAGTACTTC. This gives the protein CASSPVHGTGAYEQYF.

The chain uses TRBV19 and TRBJ1-1, with 7 bases that match TRBD1. CDR1 is LNHDA, CDR2 SQIVND, per germline (reference sequence). The length of the CDR3 is 14 residues. Trimming at V came to 5 bases and at J to 1 base, leaving 4 bases not matched to a gene. The CDR3 reads CASSQRDRNTEAFF. CDR3 nucleotides: TGTGCCAGTAGTCAAAGGGACAGGAACACTGAAGCTTTCTTT.

The chain recombines TRBV5-6 with TRBJ1-1, with D uncertain. The CDR3 runs 16 residues. The V gene lost 4 bases and the J gene lost 3 bases, with 19 bases spanning the gap. Germline V lookup: CDR1 SGHDT, CDR2 YYEEEE. CDR3 sequence reads: CASSLPGSGLDTEAFF. DNA for the CDR3: TGTGCCAGCAGCCTACCGGGCTCGGGGTTAGACACTGAAGCTTTCTTT.

The CDR3 sequence is CASSLVGLGGANVLTF. The CDR3 DNA is TGTGCCAGCAGTTTAGTGGGGCTTGGTGGGGCCAACGTCCTGACTTTC. The V and J genes are TRBV27 and TRBJ2-6; D might be TRBD1 (5 bases). Trimming shortened V by 2 bases and J by 3 bases, and 11 bases separated the two germline ends. Germline CDR1 is MNHEY and CDR2 is SMNVEV (reference sequence). The CDR3 has 16 residues. Supplemented by reference TRBV27 and TRBJ2-6, the full variable domain reads EAQVTQNPRYLITVTGKKLTVTCSQNMNHEYMSWYRQDPGLGLRQIYYSMNVEVTDKGDVPEGYKVSRKEKRNFPLILESPSPNQTSLYFCASSLVGLGGANVLTFGAGSRLTVL.

CDR3 DNA: TGTGCCAGCAGCCTCAGTGCCTCGGGGACCTACGAGCAGTACTTC. Amino acid sequence: CASSLSASGTYEQYF. The rearrangement links TRBV5-4 to TRBJ2-7; tentatively, D is TRBD2 (5 bases). The CDR3 consists of 15 residues. From germline, CDR1 is SGHNT and CDR2 YYREEE (reference sequence). The V and J ends lost 4 bases and 2 bases respectively, with 16 bases between them. The full variable domain, rest sourced from reference TRBV5-4 and TRBJ2-7, is ETGVTQSPTHLIKTRGQQVTLRCSSQSGHNTVSWYQQALGQGPQFIFQYYREEENGRGNFPPRFSGLQFPNYSSELNVNALELDDSALYLCASSLSASGTYEQYFGPGTRLTVT.

This clone showed up just a few times. J is TRBJ2-7 and V is TRBV7-6, with D perhaps TRBD2 (6 bases). Germline V gene data show CDR1 as SGHVS and CDR2 as FNYEAQ. Deletions cut 7 bases from V and 0 bases from J, with 19 bases between. CDR3 length equals 16 residues. The CDR3 loop is CASNLNPDGSSYEQYF. CDR3 nucleotides: TGTGCCAGCAACCTGAACCCGGACGGGAGCTCCTACGAGCAGTACTTC.

CDR3 bases: TGTGCCATCAGTCGGACTAGCGGGGGCTACGAGCAGTACTTC. Encoded protein: CAISRTSGGYEQYF. V gene TRBV10-3 combines with J gene TRBJ2-7, with 13 bases that match TRBD2. CDR1 ENHRY and CDR2 SYGVKD come from the germline V gene. The V segment lost 5 bases and the J segment 3 bases; nucleotides outside the gene matches: 1. CDR3 size: 14 residues.

On this clone itself: This same CDR3 is encoded by further DNA sequences in the sample. The chain is built from TRBV5-6 and TRBJ2-7; 8 bases are a match to TRBD1. Germline V gives CDR1 SGHDT, CDR2 YYEEEE. There are 14 residues in the CDR3. J was trimmed by 3 bases and V by 4 bases; bases with no gene match: 6. CDR3 protein: CASSPGQGGYEQYF. The DNA for the CDR3 is TGTGCCAGCAGCCCAGGACAGGGAGGCTACGAGCAGTACTTC.